This T cell receptor beta chain was sequenced during a study of T cell responses to AZD1222 COVID-19 vaccine. Across the whole study: Investigators merged groups given second doses at roughly 4 or roughly 12 weeks.

On this clone: Its antigen is as yet unknown.

Study-level findings and limits: Baseline seropositives among AZD1222 recipients totaled only 5 to 7.

Trimming took 0 bases from V and 11 from J, leaving 16 bases between them. Germline V lookup: CDR1 MGHDK, CDR2 SYGVNS. The CDR3 has 14 residues. Method: immunoSEQ multiplex PCR; TCRdb's copy keeps in-frame clones and lacks some. The repertoire holds 120,000 to 150,000 clones, with just over 90% as singletons. V and J are TRBV25-1 and TRBJ1-1, with D possibly matching TRBD1 (6 bases). The TCR sequence derives from an adult in good health. The sequencing here drew on peripheral blood, taken on day 0 of AZD1222 vaccination. The CDR3 DNA follows: TGTGCCAGCAGTGAATATGGCGGGGGCAGTGGTGCTTTCTTT. This encodes CASSEYGGGSGAFF.